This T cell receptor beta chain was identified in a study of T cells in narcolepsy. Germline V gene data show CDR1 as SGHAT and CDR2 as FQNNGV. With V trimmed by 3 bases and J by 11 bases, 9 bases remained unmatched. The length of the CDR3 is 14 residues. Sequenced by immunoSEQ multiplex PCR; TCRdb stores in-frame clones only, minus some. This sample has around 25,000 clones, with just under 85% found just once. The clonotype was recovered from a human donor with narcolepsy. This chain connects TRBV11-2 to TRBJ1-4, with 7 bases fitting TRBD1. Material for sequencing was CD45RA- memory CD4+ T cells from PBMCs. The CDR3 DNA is TGTGCCAGCAGCTTGGGGTTGAGGGGGCAGAAACTGTTTTTT. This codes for CASSLGLRGQKLFF.